This note documents a single T cell receptor beta chain sequence. Its matching antigen is unknown. For every subset, genomic DNA was evenly distributed across several immunoSEQ plates. The data were produced by immunoSEQ multiplex PCR, yet TCRdb's version contains in-frame clones alone and is incomplete. The sample has over a million clones, roughly 96% seen once. The data are from a study of shared clonotypes between healthy human individuals. Background on the study: Participating donors consisted of two women and a few men aged 18 to 49. Whole-study results and caveats: Estimated richness values were generally larger in naive subsets than in memory subsets.

This CDR3 has 14 residues. The germline V and J ends were trimmed by 6 bases and 4 bases, with 13 bases remaining between them. Per the germline V gene, CDR1 is ENHRY and CDR2 is SYGVKD. The V and J genes are TRBV10-3 and TRBJ2-1; D not resolved. Specimen: naive CD4+ T cells sorted from blood. Stated subset: CD45RA+ positively selected. The source is a man aged 25 to 40 in good health. CDR3 in DNA: TGTGCCATCAGCATAGCCCCCACGTACAATGAGCAGTTCTTC. It codes for CAISIAPTYNEQFF.